This T cell receptor (beta chain) was captured by sequencing in a study of cytomegalovirus exposure and HLA in healthy donors. Both 60 Vbeta primers and 13 Jbeta primers went into the PCR. Clones were sequenced by immunoSEQ multiplex PCR, and TCRdb holds only the in-frame ones, with some missing. The sample lists about 75,000 clones, 65% to 90% occurring once. This TCR derives from a man aged 70 or older in good health and CMV-seropositive. Sequencing used PBMCs.

The CDR3 sequence: CSVARGPDTQYF. DNA of the CDR3: TGCAGCGTTGCAAGGGGCCCAGATACGCAGTATTTT. This sequence joins TRBV29-1 and TRBJ2-3, with TRBD1 as a possible D gene (5 bases). This CDR3 contains 12 residues. Trimming left V 4 bases short and J 4 bases short, with 9 bases between. Germline V gives CDR1 SQVTM, CDR2 ANQGSEA.